One and the same sample provided the 24 T cell receptor beta chains below, sequenced in a study of T cells in Graves' hyperthyroidism and ophthalmopathy. The source material, RNA transcripts, was used to amplify TCR beta CDR3 regions. HTBI primers drove first-round RT-PCR of the TCR CDR3. TCRdb used MiXCR to reprocess the multiplex PCR reads, holding one entry per CDR3 protein. In the table there are about 480,000 distinct CDR3 sequences, under 25% of which are singletons. Sequencing input: blood. The receptors come from a woman aged 70 to 79 with Graves' ophthalmopathy.

In its sample, this clonotype was seen many times. Written as DNA, the CDR3 is TGTGCCTGGAGTCAAGCCTGGAACACTGAAGCTTTCTTT. Translation gives CAWSQAWNTEAFF. V is TRBV30 and J is TRBJ1-1; D not certain. Germline CDR1 reads GTSNPN; CDR2 reads SVGIG (reference sequence). The CDR3 is 13 amino acids. The V end was cut by 2 bases, the J end by 1 base, with 8 bases between.

Concerning this clonotype: A much larger clone differs by one base, so this may be a read error. The chain carries TRBV6-2 or TRBV6-3 and TRBJ1-1, with unresolved D. CDR3 size: 12 residues. Germline V gene sequence: CDR1 MNHEY, CDR2 SVGEGT. CDR3 residues: CASSLNPGSACF. The CDR3 DNA sequence: TGTGCCAGCAGTTTAAATCCCGGGTCTGCTTGCTTT.

This clonotype was counted at least ten times. The chain recombines TRBV11-2 with TRBJ2-5; D is unclear. Germline V lookup: CDR1 SGHAT, CDR2 FQNNGV. With 5 bases removed from V and 1 base from J, the gap between germline ends came to 14 bases. This CDR3 is 15 amino acids long. In nucleotides, the CDR3 is TGTGCCAGCAGCCAACTCAGCCTACCCCAAGAGACCCAGTACTTC. It encodes CASSQLSLPQETQYF.

The chain has TRBV12-3 or TRBV12-4 and TRBJ2-7; 15 nucleotides agree with TRBD2. Trimming at V came to 4 bases and at J to 4 bases, leaving 8 bases not matched to a gene. The length of the CDR3 is 17 residues. The chain's CDR3 is CASSSYTGLAGGYEQYF. CDR3 DNA sequence: TGTGCCAGCAGTTCTTACACCGGACTAGCGGGAGGGTACGAGCAGTACTTC.

This clonotype occurred many times. V usage is TRBV6-1 and J usage is TRBJ2-2; possibly TRBD1 for D (6 bases). Trimming cost V 7 bases and J 1 base, with 19 bases left between them. Germline CDR1 is MNHNS and CDR2 is SASEGT. The CDR3 extends over 17 amino acids. CDR3 sequence (DNA): TGTGCCAGCACCTACATATGGACAGCCCTGAACACCGGGGAGCTGTTTTTT. It specifies CASTYIWTALNTGELFF.

This clonotype was found a few times. The chain links TRBV27 to TRBJ1-2; 7 bases agree with TRBD1. CDR1 MNHEY and CDR2 SMNVEV come from the germline V gene (reference sequence). The CDR3 spans 15 residues. Trimming took 5 bases from V and 7 from J; bases not matched to a gene: 13. This CDR3 reads CASSPRDRPYGGYTF. The CDR3 DNA follows: TGTGCCAGCAGTCCACGGGACAGACCTTATGGTGGCTACACCTTC.

As regards this clonotype: One base away lies a much larger clone, so this may be a sequencing read error. This chain uses TRBV12-3 or TRBV12-4 with TRBJ2-7, with 11 bases aligning to TRBD1. V was clipped by 2 bases and J by 4 bases; unmatched bases: 4. CDR3 size: 15 residues. CDR3 residues: CASSLRDRGIYEQYF. CDR3 coding DNA: TGTGCCAGCAGTTTACGGGACAGGGGGATATACGAGCAGTACTTC.

This clonotype was counted ten times or more. This chain uses TRBV9 with TRBJ2-3, with 8 bases aligning to TRBD2. Germline CDR1 SGDLS, CDR2 YYNGEE. V dropped 0 bases and J dropped 0; count of bases not matched to a gene: 3. CDR3 length equals 16 residues. Here the CDR3 DNA reads TGTGCCAGCAGCGTAGGCCAGCGGGAGAGCACAGATACGCAGTATTTT. Its protein product is CASSVGQRESTDTQYF.

The chain couples TRBV12-3 or TRBV12-4 to TRBJ1-4, with 9 bases matching TRBD1. There are 14 residues in the CDR3. V trimming: 7 bases; J trimming: 8 bases; junction bases outside the gene matches: 8. The CDR3 is CASNEQGAVEKLFF. The DNA for the CDR3 is TGTGCCAGCAATGAACAGGGGGCGGTAGAAAAACTGTTTTTT.

V and J are TRBV5-5 and TRBJ2-2; 8 nucleotides line up with TRBD1. The CDR3 is made up of 15 amino acids. The V gene's germline CDR1 is SGHKS and CDR2 YYEKEE (reference sequence). With 4 bases clipped from V and 3 bases from J, the junction kept 5 bases outside the gene matches. The CDR3 spells CASSGGTGYTGELFF. CDR3 DNA: TGTGCCAGCAGCGGGGGGACAGGATACACCGGGGAGCTGTTTTTT.

This chain connects TRBV20-1 to TRBJ1-1, with 8 bases fitting TRBD1. Germline-derived CDR1 and CDR2 are DFQATT and SNEGSKA (reference sequence). V shed 6 bases, J shed 6 bases, and the junction held 6 bases outside the gene matches. The CDR3 consists of 12 residues. DNA of the CDR3: TGCAGTGCCGGACAGGGTCTGTCTGAAGCTTTCTTT. This gives the protein CSAGQGLSEAFF.

This clonotype has only a few counts. The chain carries TRBV9 and TRBJ1-1, with D possibly being TRBD1 (5 bases). The CDR3 spans 16 residues. Trimming took 3 bases from V and 6 from J, leaving 21 bases between them. Germline CDR1 is SGDLS and CDR2 is YYNGEE. CDR3 region: CASSDPRGGTVPEAFF. CDR3 DNA sequence: TGTGCCAGCAGCGACCCTCGGGGGGGGACTGTTCCTGAAGCTTTCTTT.

This chain joins TRBV7-9 and TRBJ1-1, with unresolved D. The CDR3 has 12 amino acids. Trimming removed 5 bases from V and 6 bases from J, with 10 bases in between. In germline, CDR1 is SEHNR, CDR2 FQNEAQ (reference sequence). The CDR3 reads CASSPFPAEAFF. The DNA for the CDR3 is TGTGCCAGCAGCCCCTTCCCGGCTGAAGCTTTCTTT.

CDR3 nucleotide sequence: TGTGCCAGCAGGAGGGACAGTCTCACAGATACGCAGTATTTT. Translation gives CASRRDSLTDTQYF. This rearrangement joins TRBV2 to TRBJ2-3, with 7 bases lining up with TRBD1. Germline CDR1 and CDR2: SNHLY and FYNNEI. V was pared by 6 bases and J by 2 bases, with 5 bases of the junction left unmatched. CDR3 length: 14 residues.

This clonotype was seen many times. The J gene is TRBJ2-7, the V gene TRBV2; 8 bases agree with TRBD1. The CDR3 consists of 14 residues. The germline gives CDR1 SNHLY, CDR2 FYNNEI. J lost 6 bases, V lost 4 bases, and 8 bases had no gene match. This CDR3 is CASSGGTGIIEQYF. Written as DNA, the CDR3 is TGTGCCAGCAGTGGGGGGACAGGAATAATCGAGCAGTACTTC.

This clonotype turned up a few times. The chain has TRBV18 and TRBJ2-7, with D perhaps matching TRBD2 (7 bases). CDR1 is KGHSH and CDR2 is LQKENI in the germline V gene. The CDR3 runs to 15 residues. V shed 3 bases and J shed 3 bases, with 15 bases lying between them. The CDR3 loop is CASSPGASGNYEQYF. CDR3 nucleotides: TGTGCCAGCTCACCGGGGGCGAGCGGGAACTACGAGCAGTACTTC.

The rearrangement links TRBV19 to TRBJ2-7, with a possible D match to TRBD1 (6 bases). In germline, CDR1 is LNHDA, CDR2 SQIVND (reference sequence). This CDR3 has 15 residues. V was pared by 5 bases and J by 2 bases, with 16 bases between. The CDR3 DNA sequence: TGTGCCAGTAGTTTGACCGCGTGGGGGCCCTACGAGCAGTACTTC. Translated, it gives CASSLTAWGPYEQYF.

This clonotype was seen a handful of times. This chain links TRBV10-3 with TRBJ2-3; 13 bases match TRBD2. Germline loops: CDR1 ENHRY, CDR2 SYGVKD. CDR3 length equals 21 residues. V lost 0 bases and J lost 3; bases outside the gene matches: 15. The CDR3 region has the DNA TGTGCCATCAGTGAGTCGGTGAACTTGGGGGGGACTAGCGGGAATACAGATACGCAGTATTTT. It specifies CAISESVNLGGTSGNTDTQYF.

This clonotype has only a few counts. The chain couples TRBV5-1 to TRBJ1-2, with D uncertain. This CDR3 is 13 amino acids long. Trimming shortened V by 1 base and J by 4 bases, and 8 bases separated the two germline ends. The germline V gene encodes CDR1 SGHRS and CDR2 YFSETQ. CDR3 sequence (DNA): TGCGCCAGCAGCTTGACCAGAGCCTATGGCTACACCTTC. This gives the protein CASSLTRAYGYTF.

This clonotype was observed a handful of times. V gene TRBV7-2 combines with J gene TRBJ2-2; 12 bases are a match to TRBD2. After removal of 6 bases from V and 7 bases from J, the junction contained 6 bases not matched to a gene. Germline V gene sequence: CDR1 SGHTA, CDR2 FQGNSA. The CDR3 is made up of 15 amino acids. CDR3 coding DNA: TGTGCCAGCAGTTCGACGACTAGCGGGAGCGGGGAGCTGTTTTTT. Translating it yields CASSSTTSGSGELFF.

The sample holds one count of this clonotype. The V call is TRBV3-1, the J call TRBJ2-7; TRBD1 matches at 7 bases. The CDR3 is 16 residues long. From germline, CDR1 is LGHDT and CDR2 YNNKEL (reference sequence). With V trimmed by 1 base and J by 4 bases, 10 bases remained unmatched. The CDR3 here is CASSQATTGYRYEQYF. The CDR3 DNA sequence: TGTGCCAGCAGCCAAGCTACGACAGGGTATAGGTACGAGCAGTACTTC.

The gene calls are TRBV3-1 and TRBJ1-5; D call uncertain. Trimming stripped 4 bases from V and 2 bases from J, with 6 bases between. Germline loops: CDR1 LGHDT, CDR2 YNNKEL (reference sequence). This CDR3 has 13 amino acids. The CDR3 reads CASSPGRNQPQHF. The CDR3 region has the DNA TGTGCCAGCAGCCCCGGGCGCAATCAGCCCCAGCATTTT.

This clonotype came up many times. This CDR3 reads CASSEQGGMNTEAFF. The CDR3 region has the DNA TGTGCCAGCAGTGAGCAGGGTGGGATGAACACTGAAGCTTTCTTT. The chain is built from TRBV6-4 and TRBJ1-1; weak D call: TRBD1 (5 bases). The germline V gene encodes CDR1 MRHNA and CDR2 SNTAGT. This CDR3 has 15 amino acids. The V gene lost 3 bases and the J gene lost 0 bases, with 11 bases spanning the gap.

The chain combines TRBV5-1 with TRBJ1-6, with no clear D. Germline assignment: CDR1 SGHRS and CDR2 YFSETQ. With 4 bases removed from V and 5 bases from J, the gap between germline ends came to 19 bases. The CDR3 spans 17 residues. The CDR3 reads CASSPITASPHNSPLHF. CDR3 in DNA: TGCGCCAGCAGCCCAATAACGGCATCACCACATAATTCACCCCTCCACTTT.